Below are 8 T cell receptor beta chains sequenced from a single sample in a study of vaccination effects on CD4 cells after COVID-19. For these receptors, no antigen is known. Using viral peptide pools, the ViraFEST assay grew out antigen-specific CD4+ T cells prior to sequencing. Subsequent to a culture period of more than 9 days, CD4+ T cells were isolated. Participants were vaccinated with two doses of either the BNT162b2 or mRNA-1273 vaccine. TCRdb's table, derived via immunoSEQ multiplex PCR, lists solely in-frame clones and lacks some. The sample records tens of thousands of clones, 65% to 75% being singletons. Sequencing was performed on CD4+ T cells from PBMCs cultured with HCoV-OC43 spike peptides, taken after COVID-19 vaccination. Noted subset: HCoV-OC43 spike overlapping peptide pool stimulation. Receptors originate from a human donor who received a COVID-19 vaccine.

The gene calls are TRBV6-5 and TRBJ1-1, with 7 bases matching TRBD1. Trimming removed 6 bases from V and 2 bases from J; junction bases left unmatched: 6. The CDR3 runs to 14 residues. From germline, CDR1 is MNHEY and CDR2 SVGAGI. The CDR3 nucleotides are TGTGCCAGCAGACGGGACAGCTTTAACACTGAAGCTTTCTTT. It translates to CASRRDSFNTEAFF.

The V call is TRBV18, the J call TRBJ2-3, with 9 nucleotides matching TRBD2. The CDR3 spans 16 residues. V was clipped by 5 bases and J by 2 bases; unmatched bases: 8. Germline-derived CDR1 and CDR2 are KGHSH and LQKENI. The CDR3 protein is CASSTRTSASTDTQYF. CDR3 DNA: TGTGCCAGCTCAACCCGGACTAGCGCTTCCACAGATACGCAGTATTTT.

This chain joins TRBV5-1 and TRBJ2-3, with D tentatively TRBD2 (5 bases). Germline-derived CDR1 and CDR2 are SGHRS and YFSETQ. Trimming shortened V by 4 bases and J by 0 bases, and 15 bases separated the two germline ends. The CDR3 spans 16 residues. Here the CDR3 reads CASSPYPGTSTDTQYF. The DNA of the CDR3 is TGCGCCAGCAGCCCGTATCCGGGAACCAGCACAGATACGCAGTATTTT.

This clone showed up just once. The chain links TRBV2 to TRBJ1-1; the D is unclear. The germline V gene encodes CDR1 SNHLY and CDR2 FYNNEI. Trimming stripped 8 bases from V and 1 base from J, with 17 bases between. This CDR3 contains 15 residues. CDR3 sequence reads: CASGKSAVGNTEAFF. CDR3 coding DNA: TGTGCCAGCGGAAAATCGGCAGTAGGGAACACTGAAGCTTTCTTT. Supplemented by reference TRBV2 and TRBJ1-1, the full variable domain reads EPEVTQTPSHQVTQMGQEVILRCVPISNHLYFYWYRQILGQKVEFLVSFYNNEISEKSEIFDDQFSVERPDGSNFTLKIRSTKLEDSAMYFCASGKSAVGNTEAFFGQGTRLTVV.

The gene calls are TRBV5-8 and TRBJ1-5; TRBD1 aligns across 9 bases. The V gene's germline CDR1 is SGHTS and CDR2 YDEGEE. The CDR3 contains 15 residues. The V gene end was trimmed by 5 bases and the J gene end by 7 bases; junction bases not matched to a gene: 10. This CDR3 is CASRHRDREIQPQHF. The CDR3 nucleotides are TGTGCCAGCAGACACCGGGACAGGGAGATACAGCCCCAGCATTTT.

V usage is TRBV5-6 and J usage is TRBJ2-6; a weak D match, TRBD1 (5 bases). Germline CDR1 is SGHDT and CDR2 is YYEEEE. V was shortened by 10 bases and J by 3 bases, with 11 bases between the two germline ends. The CDR3 is 13 amino acids. The CDR3 region is CAGQGGGANVLTF. The DNA for the CDR3 is TGTGCCGGGCAGGGTGGTGGGGCCAACGTCCTGACTTTC. Drawing the rest from reference TRBV5-6 and TRBJ2-6, the complete variable domain is DAGVTQSPTHLIKTRGQQVTLRCSPKSGHDTVSWYQQALGQGPQFIFQYYEEEERQRGNFPDRFSGHQFPNYSSELNVNALLLGDSALYLCAGQGGGANVLTFGAGSRLTVL.

CDR3 sequence reads: CASSGIRATASSYNEQFF. CDR3 nucleotide sequence: TGTGCCAGTAGTGGAATCCGGGCGACGGCGAGCTCCTACAATGAGCAGTTCTTC. The V gene is TRBV19, the J gene TRBJ2-1; D is unclear. Trimming shortened V by 5 bases and J by 0 bases, and 20 bases separated the two germline ends. CDR3 length: 18 amino acids. The germline gives CDR1 LNHDA, CDR2 SQIVND (reference sequence). The full variable domain, in which reference TRBV19 and TRBJ2-1 provide the parts outside the CDR3, is DGGITQSPKYLFRKEGQNVTLSCEQNLNHDAMYWYRQDPGQGLRLIYYSQIVNDFQKGDIAEGYSVSREKKESFPLTVTSAQKNPTAFYLCASSGIRATASSYNEQFFGPGTRLTVL.

The chain combines TRBV10-1 with TRBJ2-7; D perhaps matches TRBD1 (5 bases). The V end was cut by 2 bases, the J end by 4 bases, with 9 bases between. The length of the CDR3 is 13 residues. Germline V gene data show CDR1 as WNHNN and CDR2 as SYGVQD (reference sequence). The CDR3 DNA sequence: TGCGCCAGCAGTGAGCCGGACAAGTACGAGCAGTACTTC. Amino acids: CASSEPDKYEQYF.